This T cell receptor (beta chain) was sequenced during a study of T cell repertoires in cytomegalovirus infection. Study-level background: CMV infection and matching HLA type were both indicated by public TCR beta signatures.

This clonotype was recorded many times. Its target is not known. With 5 bases clipped from V and 5 bases from J, the junction kept 9 bases outside the gene matches. The CDR3 is 15 amino acids. The V gene's germline CDR1 is SGHNT and CDR2 YENEEA. Study-wide points: The ex vivo response was dominated by HLA-C-restricted CMV-specific TCR beta clonotypes. CMV carriers having the relevant HLA were flagged by cumulative public TCR beta family frequency.

TCRdb fed the reads into MiXCR, producing one record per CDR3 protein. The sample has about 140,000 distinct CDR3 sequences; about 6% are singletons. The chain combines TRBV11-3 with TRBJ2-5; 9 bases fit TRBD2. The sequence was collected from a human donor in good health (CMV status not recorded). Some clones in this sample may be carry-over from other donors' samples. The sequenced material came from PBMCs. The CDR3 region has the DNA TGTGCCAGCAGCGCGAGCGGGGGGCCCTGGGAGACCCAGTACTTC. It is translated as CASSASGGPWETQYF.